These T cell receptor beta chains were read from a single sample in a study of blood T cells in healthy people across ages. TCRdb reprocessed the 5' RACE reads with MiXCR, giving one entry per CDR3 protein. The repertoire holds approximately 1,000,000 distinct CDR3 sequences, with 35% to 45% as singletons. The sequencing sample was made of blood. Every receptor here comes from a man between 18 and 29 years old in good health. CDR3s include the opening cysteine and the closing phenylalanine or tryptophan. A D gene is named only where the DNA matches it firmly. Rows may omit the clone size; those that give it use once, few, many or a size class.

J,size,D,V,DNA,CDR3
TRBJ2-3,.,.,TRBV5-1,TGCGCCAGCAGCGTGGCGGGGTCGCCAGATACGCAGTATTTT,CASSVAGSPDTQYF
TRBJ2-3,.,TRBD1,TRBV2,TGTGCCAGCAGTGAAAAGGGACAGGGAAAGAGGACAGATACGCAGTATTTT,CASSEKGQGKRTDTQYF
TRBJ2-2,.,.,TRBV2,TGTGCCAGCAGCACGACAGGCGGCACCGGGGAGCTGTTTTTT,CASSTTGGTGELFF
TRBJ2-3,.,.,TRBV5-1,TGCGCCAGCAGCTTGGGAGCGACCGGGACTTCCAGGGCAGATACGCAGTATTTT,CASSLGATGTSRADTQYF
TRBJ1-1,.,.,TRBV19,TGTGCCAGTAGTATCTCCCCCGGGGGCACTGAAGCTTTCTTT,CASSISPGGTEAFF
TRBJ2-1,.,TRBD2,TRBV7-2,TGTGCCAGCAGCCGACCAAGCGGGGCTTACAATGAGCAGTTCTTC,CASSRPSGAYNEQFF
TRBJ2-5,.,.,TRBV29-1,TGCAGCGTTGATGTTTCCCAACAAGAGACCCAGTACTTC,CSVDVSQQETQYF
TRBJ2-1,.,.,TRBV4-3,TGCGCCAGCAGCCAAGAAGGAGCGGACGATGAGCAGTTCTTC,CASSQEGADDEQFF
TRBJ1-5,few,.,TRBV12-3/TRBV12-4,TGTGCCAGCAGTAAGGGGTTGAGCAATCAGCCCCAGCATTTT,CASSKGLSNQPQHF
TRBJ1-3,.,.,TRBV5-1,TGCGCCAGCAGCATACAAGCGTCAGGAACCTCTGGAAACACCATATATTTT,CASSIQASGTSGNTIYF
TRBJ2-7,.,.,TRBV4-1,TGCGCCAGCAGCCAACCCGAGGTGCACAGGGAAGAGCAGTACTTC,CASSQPEVHREEQYF
TRBJ1-2,.,TRBD1,TRBV10-3,TGTGCCATCAGTGAGTCGGGCGCAGGGGGCTTAGGTGGCTACACCTTC,CAISESGAGGLGGYTF
TRBJ1-3,.,.,TRBV5-1,TGCGCCAGCAGCTTGGATCCGGAGAACTCTGGAAACACCATATATTTT,CASSLDPENSGNTIYF
TRBJ1-2,few,.,TRBV21-1,TGTGCCAGCAGCAAAAGGGGGGACAGAGTCGATGGCTACACCTTC,CASSKRGDRVDGYTF
TRBJ1-5,once,.,TRBV27,TGTGCCAGCAGTGTGCGGGGTTTTCAGCCCCAGCATTTT,CASSVRGFQPQHF
TRBJ1-4,.,.,TRBV2,TGTGCCAGCGCAAAAGATGTCGGAGGACAACAAGAAAAACTGTTTTTT,CASAKDVGGQQEKLFF
TRBJ1-5,.,.,TRBV9,TGTGCCAGCAGCACAACCTTGGCGGGGAATCAGCCCCAGCATTTT,CASSTTLAGNQPQHF
TRBJ1-2,few,.,TRBV5-1,TGCGCCAGCAGCGAGGACGGTCATCCGTATGGCTACACCTTC,CASSEDGHPYGYTF
TRBJ2-1,.,TRBD1,TRBV18,TGTGCCAGCTCACCTAAAGTCAAGGCGGGACAGGGGAGAGACAATGAGCAGTTCTTC,CASSPKVKAGQGRDNEQFF
TRBJ1-1,.,TRBD1,TRBV7-6,TGTGCCAGCAGCCCCGGACAGGGAAGAACCCCAAACCCTGAAGCTTTCTTT,CASSPGQGRTPNPEAFF
TRBJ2-1,.,.,TRBV11-2,TGTGCCAGCAGCTTTACTTCCGGCCACTTGAACAATGAGCAGTTCTTC,CASSFTSGHLNNEQFF
TRBJ2-3,once,TRBD1,TRBV7-8,TGTGCCAGCAGGCACAGGGGGCGGACAGATACGCAGTATTTT,CASRHRGRTDTQYF
TRBJ2-4,.,.,TRBV20-1,TGCAGTGCTAGAGATCGAGGGGCCAAAAACATTCAGTACTTC,CSARDRGAKNIQYF
TRBJ1-6,few,.,TRBV2,TGTGCCAGCAGTTCCGACAGCTCAAATTCACCCCTCCACTTT,CASSSDSSNSPLHF
TRBJ1-6,.,.,TRBV25-1,TGTGCCAGCAGTGAGTGGAATTCACCCCTCCACTTT,CASSEWNSPLHF
TRBJ2-1,.,TRBD1,TRBV20-1,TGCAGTGCCTCGGCGGGACAGGGTATTGGGGTAGGTGATGAGCAGTTCTTC,CSASAGQGIGVGDEQFF
TRBJ1-5,.,.,TRBV27,TGTGCCAGCAGTTTATTGGGACCGGGACACAACAGCAATCAGCCCCAGCATTTT,CASSLLGPGHNSNQPQHF